This T cell receptor beta chain was retrieved from a study of Graves' ophthalmopathy and Graves' hyperthyroidism. Study as a whole: If no ophthalmopathy appeared within 18 months of follow-up, hyperthyroidism was termed stable. Points from the study as a whole: Thyroid clonotypes that were expanded above 0.001 frequency mostly also appeared in blood.

As the template, RNA transcripts were used to amplify TCR beta CDR3 regions. First-round RT-PCR relied on HTBI primers, and a second-round multiplex PCR came next. Each CDR3 protein gets one entry after TCRdb re-called the multiplex PCR reads with MiXCR. The table shows over a million distinct CDR3 sequences, with about two fifths occurring only once. Germline-derived CDR1 and CDR2 are SNHLY and FYNNEI. Losses at the gene ends were 7 bases for V and 6 bases for J; bases not matched to a gene: 9. The CDR3 loop spans 15 amino acids. This clonotype has ten or more counts. The antigen is undetermined. Orbital computed tomography and thyroid ultrasound, along with TRAb, serum thyroxine and clinical symptoms, underpinned diagnosis.

The gene calls are TRBV2 and TRBJ2-2, with TRBD1 matching 9 bases. This receptor was obtained from an adult man with Graves' hyperthyroidism. The specimen was peripheral blood or thyroid tissue (not recorded which). The CDR3: CASTRPGQGAGELFF. In nucleotides, the CDR3 is TGTGCCAGCACTCGACCGGGACAGGGTGCCGGGGAGCTGTTTTTT.